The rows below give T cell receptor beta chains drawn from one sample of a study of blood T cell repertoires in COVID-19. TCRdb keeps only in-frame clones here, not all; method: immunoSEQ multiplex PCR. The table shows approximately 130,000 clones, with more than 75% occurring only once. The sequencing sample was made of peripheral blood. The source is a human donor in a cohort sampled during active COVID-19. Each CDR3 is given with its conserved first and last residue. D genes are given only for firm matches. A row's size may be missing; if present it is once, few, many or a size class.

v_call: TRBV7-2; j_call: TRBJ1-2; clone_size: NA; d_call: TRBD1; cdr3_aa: CASSRSPRGLVDYGYTF; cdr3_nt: TGTGCCAGCAGCCGTAGCCCGAGGGGGCTTGTGGACTATGGCTACACCTTC
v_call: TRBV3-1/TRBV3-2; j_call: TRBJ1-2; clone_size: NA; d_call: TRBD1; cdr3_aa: CASNYGDRVHYGYTF; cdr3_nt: TGTGCCAGCAACTATGGGGACAGAGTTCACTATGGCTACACCTTC
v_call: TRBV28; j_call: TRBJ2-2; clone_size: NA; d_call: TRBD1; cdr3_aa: CASRSPGQGGTGELFF; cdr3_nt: TGTGCCAGCAGGTCTCCTGGACAGGGAGGAACCGGGGAGCTGTTTTTT
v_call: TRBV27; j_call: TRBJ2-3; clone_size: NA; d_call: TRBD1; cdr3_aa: CASSTTGGGVIDTQYF; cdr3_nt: TGTGCCAGCAGCACCACAGGGGGCGGGGTGATCGATACGCAGTATTTT
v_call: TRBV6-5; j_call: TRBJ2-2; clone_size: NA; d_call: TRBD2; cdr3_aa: CASSLAGGSVGELFF; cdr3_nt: TGTGCCAGCAGTCTAGCGGGAGGGTCGGTCGGGGAGCTGTTTTTT
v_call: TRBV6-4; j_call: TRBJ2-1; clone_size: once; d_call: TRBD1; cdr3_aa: CASSRDSLYNEQFF; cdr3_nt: TGTGCCAGCAGTAGGGACAGTCTTTACAATGAGCAGTTCTTC
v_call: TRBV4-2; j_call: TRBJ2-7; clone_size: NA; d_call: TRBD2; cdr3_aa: CASSPRPKGLAGEQYF; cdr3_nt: TGTGCCAGCAGCCCGCGCCCCAAGGGACTAGCGGGAGAGCAGTACTTC
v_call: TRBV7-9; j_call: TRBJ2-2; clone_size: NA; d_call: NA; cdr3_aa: CASSLGQNTGELFF; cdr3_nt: TGTGCCAGCAGCTTAGGGCAGAACACCGGGGAGCTGTTTTTT
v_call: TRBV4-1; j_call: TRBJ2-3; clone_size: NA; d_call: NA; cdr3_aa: CASSRSLRRLTDTQYF; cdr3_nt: TGCGCCAGCAGCCGGAGCCTACGTCGTCTCACAGATACGCAGTATTTT
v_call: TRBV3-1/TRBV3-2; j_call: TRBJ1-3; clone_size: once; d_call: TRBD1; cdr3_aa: CASSQRTGGGNTIYF; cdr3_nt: TGTGCCAGCAGCCAGAGGACAGGGGGTGGAAACACCATATATTTT
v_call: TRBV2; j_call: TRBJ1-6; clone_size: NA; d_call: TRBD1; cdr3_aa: CASTPTGENNSPLHF; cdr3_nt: TGTGCCAGCACCCCTACAGGGGAGAATAATTCACCCCTCCACTTT
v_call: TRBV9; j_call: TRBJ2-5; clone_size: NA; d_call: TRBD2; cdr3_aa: CASSTEGGDYWETQYF; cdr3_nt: TGTGCCAGCAGCACTGAGGGAGGGGACTACTGGGAGACCCAGTACTTC
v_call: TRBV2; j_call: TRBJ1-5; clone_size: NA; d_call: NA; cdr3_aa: CASSPDSRSNQPQHF; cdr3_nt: TGTGCCAGCAGTCCGGACAGCCGAAGCAATCAGCCCCAGCATTTT
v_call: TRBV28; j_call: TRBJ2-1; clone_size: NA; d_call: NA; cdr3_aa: CASSQRDNTAVF; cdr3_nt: TGTGCCAGCAGTCAAAGGGACAACACGGCGGTCTTC
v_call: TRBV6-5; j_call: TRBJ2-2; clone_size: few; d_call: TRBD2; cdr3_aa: CASSYGSGGTGELFF; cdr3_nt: TGTGCCAGCAGTTACGGATCGGGAGGTACCGGGGAGCTGTTTTTT
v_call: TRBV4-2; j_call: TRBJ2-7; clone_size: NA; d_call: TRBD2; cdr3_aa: CASSRAGGVYEQYF; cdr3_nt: TGTGCCAGCAGCCGGGCGGGAGGTGTCTACGAGCAGTACTTC
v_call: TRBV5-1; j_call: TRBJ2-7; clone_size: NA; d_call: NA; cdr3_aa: CASSPGQEGYEQYF; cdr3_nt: TGCGCCAGCAGCCCTGGACAGGAGGGGTACGAGCAGTACTTC
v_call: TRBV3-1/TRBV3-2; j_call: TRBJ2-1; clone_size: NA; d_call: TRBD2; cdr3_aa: CATRTSGRGNEQFF; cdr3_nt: TGTGCCACCCGGACTAGCGGGAGGGGGAATGAGCAGTTCTTC
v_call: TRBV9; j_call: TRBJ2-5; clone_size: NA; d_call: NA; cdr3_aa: CASSAPESQETQYF; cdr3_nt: TGTGCCAGCAGCGCCCCCGAGAGCCAAGAGACCCAGTACTTC
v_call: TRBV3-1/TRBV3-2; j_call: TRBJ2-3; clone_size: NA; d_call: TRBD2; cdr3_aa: CASSQGLASTDTQYF; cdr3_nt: TGTGCCAGCAGTCAAGGACTAGCGAGCACAGATACGCAGTATTTT
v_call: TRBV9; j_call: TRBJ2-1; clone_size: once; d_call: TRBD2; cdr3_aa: CASSVTPSGAYNEQFF; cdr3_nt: TGTGCCAGCAGCGTTACCCCTAGCGGGGCCTACAATGAGCAGTTCTTC
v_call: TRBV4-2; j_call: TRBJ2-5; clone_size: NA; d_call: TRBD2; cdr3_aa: CASSQDLVLAGHQETQYF; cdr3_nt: TGTGCCAGCAGCCAAGATCTTGTACTAGCGGGTCATCAAGAGACCCAGTACTTC
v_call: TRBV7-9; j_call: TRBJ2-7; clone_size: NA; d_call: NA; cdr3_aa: CASSLHGTYEQYF; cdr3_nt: TGTGCCAGCAGCTTACACGGTACCTACGAGCAGTACTTC
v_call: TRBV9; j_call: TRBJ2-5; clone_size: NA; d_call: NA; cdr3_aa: CASSVSGEPTQYF; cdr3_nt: TGTGCCAGCAGCGTTTCGGGGGAGCCGACCCAGTACTTC
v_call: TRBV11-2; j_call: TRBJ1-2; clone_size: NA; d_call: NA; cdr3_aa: CASSGYGTLYGYTF; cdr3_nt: TGTGCCAGCAGCGGATACGGGACATTGTATGGCTACACCTTC
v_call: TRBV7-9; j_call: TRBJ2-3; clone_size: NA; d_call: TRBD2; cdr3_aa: CASRRGGNTDTQYF; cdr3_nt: TGTGCCAGCAGGCGGGGGGGCAACACAGATACGCAGTATTTT
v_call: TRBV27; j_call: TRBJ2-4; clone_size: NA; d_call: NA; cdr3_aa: CASSSQFDNHEAKNIQYF; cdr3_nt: TGTGCCAGCAGTTCCCAATTCGACAACCATGAAGCCAAAAACATTCAGTACTTC
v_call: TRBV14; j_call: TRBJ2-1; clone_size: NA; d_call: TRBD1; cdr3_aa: CASSQVKGAREQFF; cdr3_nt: TGTGCCAGCAGCCAAGTAAAGGGGGCTAGGGAGCAGTTCTTC
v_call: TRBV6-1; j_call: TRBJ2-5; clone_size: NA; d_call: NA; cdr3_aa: CASSEGQGGKTQYF; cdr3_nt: TGTGCCAGCAGTGAAGGGCAGGGGGGAAAGACCCAGTACTTC
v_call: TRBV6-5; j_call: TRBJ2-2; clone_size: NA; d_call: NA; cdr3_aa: CASSLEGTGELFF; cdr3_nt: TGTGCCAGCAGCCTAGAGGGAACCGGGGAGCTGTTTTTT
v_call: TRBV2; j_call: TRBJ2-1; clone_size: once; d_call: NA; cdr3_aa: CASRRGAYNEQFF; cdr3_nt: TGTGCCAGCAGGCGGGGCGCCTACAATGAGCAGTTCTTC
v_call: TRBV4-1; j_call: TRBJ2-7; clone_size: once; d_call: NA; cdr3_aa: CASSQVSTGSPGEQYF; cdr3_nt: TGCGCCAGCAGCCAGGTGTCTACAGGGAGTCCGGGGGAGCAGTACTTC
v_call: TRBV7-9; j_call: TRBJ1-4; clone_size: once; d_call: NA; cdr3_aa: CASSLVQGTGEKLFF; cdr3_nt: TGTGCCAGCAGCTTAGTTCAGGGAACCGGTGAAAAACTGTTTTTT
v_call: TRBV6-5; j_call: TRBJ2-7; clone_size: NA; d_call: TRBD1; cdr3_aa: CASSYGQVRSSYEQYF; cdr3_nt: TGTGCCAGCAGTTACGGACAGGTCAGGAGCTCCTACGAGCAGTACTTC
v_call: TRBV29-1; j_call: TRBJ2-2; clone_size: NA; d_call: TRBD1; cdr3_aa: CSVTGQSNTGELFF; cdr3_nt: TGCAGCGTTACGGGACAGTCGAACACCGGGGAGCTGTTTTTT
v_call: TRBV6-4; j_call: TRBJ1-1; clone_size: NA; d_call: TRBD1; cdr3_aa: CASRQTGVTEAFF; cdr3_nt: TGTGCCAGCAGGCAGACAGGGGTCACTGAAGCTTTCTTT
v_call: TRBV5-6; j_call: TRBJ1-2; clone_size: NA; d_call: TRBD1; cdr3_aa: CASSSGQGSSYGYTF; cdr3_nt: TGTGCCAGCAGCTCGGGACAGGGAAGCTCCTATGGCTACACCTTC
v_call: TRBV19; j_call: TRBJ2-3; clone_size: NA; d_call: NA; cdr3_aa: CASSNTAATDTQYF; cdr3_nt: TGTGCCAGTAGTAATACAGCTGCCACAGATACGCAGTATTTT
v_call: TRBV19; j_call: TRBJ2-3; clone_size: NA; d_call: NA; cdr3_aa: CASTLQGGTDTQYF; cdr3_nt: TGTGCCAGTACCCTACAGGGGGGGACAGATACGCAGTATTTT
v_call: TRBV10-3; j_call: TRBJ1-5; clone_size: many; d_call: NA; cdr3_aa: CAISGTNSNQPQHF; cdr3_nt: TGTGCCATCAGTGGGACAAATAGCAATCAGCCCCAGCATTTT
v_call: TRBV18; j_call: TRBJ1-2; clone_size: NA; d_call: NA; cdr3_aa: CASSPVTGVYGYTF; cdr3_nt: TGTGCCAGCTCACCGGTAACAGGAGTCTATGGCTACACCTTC